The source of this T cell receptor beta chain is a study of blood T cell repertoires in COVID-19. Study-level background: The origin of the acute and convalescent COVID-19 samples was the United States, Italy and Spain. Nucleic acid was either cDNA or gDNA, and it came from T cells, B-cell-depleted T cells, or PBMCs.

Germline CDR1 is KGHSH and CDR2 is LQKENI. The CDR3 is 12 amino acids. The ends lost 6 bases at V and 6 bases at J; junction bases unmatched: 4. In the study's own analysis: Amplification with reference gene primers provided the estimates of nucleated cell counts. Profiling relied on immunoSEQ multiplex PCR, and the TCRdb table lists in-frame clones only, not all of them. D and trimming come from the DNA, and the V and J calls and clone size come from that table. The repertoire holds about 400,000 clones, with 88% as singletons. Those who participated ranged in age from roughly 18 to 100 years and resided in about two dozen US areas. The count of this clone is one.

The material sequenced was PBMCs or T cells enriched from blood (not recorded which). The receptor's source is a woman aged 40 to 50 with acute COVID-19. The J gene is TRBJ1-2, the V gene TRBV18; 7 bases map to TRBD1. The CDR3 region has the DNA TGTGCCAGCTCCACGACAGGGAATGGCTACACCTTC. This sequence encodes CASSTTGNGYTF.